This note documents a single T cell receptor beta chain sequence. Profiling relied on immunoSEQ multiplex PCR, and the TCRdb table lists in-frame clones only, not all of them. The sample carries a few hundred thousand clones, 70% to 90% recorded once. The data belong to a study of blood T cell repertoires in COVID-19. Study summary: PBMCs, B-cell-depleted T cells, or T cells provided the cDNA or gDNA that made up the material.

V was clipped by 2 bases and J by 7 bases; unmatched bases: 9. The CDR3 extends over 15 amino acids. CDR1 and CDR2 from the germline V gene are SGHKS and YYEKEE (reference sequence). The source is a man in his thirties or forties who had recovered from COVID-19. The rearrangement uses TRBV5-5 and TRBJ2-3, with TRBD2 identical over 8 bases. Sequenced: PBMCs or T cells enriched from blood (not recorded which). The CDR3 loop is CASSLQGSGEYTQYF. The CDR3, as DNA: TGTGCCAGCAGCTTACAAGGTAGCGGGGAATATACGCAGTATTTT.